This TCR beta chain came from a study of monozygotic twins with cystic fibrosis. Regarding the study as a whole: Age, concordance and disease severity did not associate with shared CDR3 numbers. Median Simpson clonality of 0.0095 suggested naive T cells predominated. In 13 of 16 pairs, V gene usage was closest to the co-twin's. Unrelated CF individuals shared fewer identical clonotypes than monozygotic CF twins.

Regarding this clone: Its antigen is not known.

The V and J ends lost 2 bases and 3 bases respectively, with 13 bases between them. The CDR3 is 15 amino acids. Germline V gene sequence: CDR1 MNHNY, CDR2 SVGAGI (reference sequence). Sequencing was performed with immunoSEQ multiplex PCR; in TCRdb, only in-frame clones are kept and a portion is missing. The sample carries about 36,000 clones, approximately 84% recorded once. The receptor was isolated from a girl aged 2-15 years with cystic fibrosis. The sequenced sample was blood. V gene TRBV6-6 combines with J gene TRBJ1-2, with a weak D call TRBD1 (6 bases). The CDR3 reads CASSYGGGGDYGYTF. DNA of the CDR3: TGTGCCAGCAGTTACGGGGGCGGTGGGGACTATGGCTACACCTTC.